Below are 23 T cell receptor beta chains sequenced from a single sample in a study of patients and donors after allogeneic stem cell transplantation. TCRdb passed the RT-PCR reads through MiXCR, listing each CDR3 protein once. The sample consists of more than 20,000 distinct CDR3 sequences, 35% to 45% of them appearing once. The sequenced material came from blood, either unsorted or a sorted T cell fraction (not recorded which). All receptors come from a human donor who was either an allogeneic HSCT recipient or a stem cell or donor lymphocyte infusion donor (not recorded which). It is not recorded whose cells these are; they may come from a transplant donor.

The genes are TRBV7-9 and TRBJ2-3; D perhaps matches TRBD1 (5 bases). Germline V CDR1 and CDR2: SEHNR, FQNEAQ (reference sequence). The CDR3 runs 17 residues. Between the trimmed V and J ends, which lost 1 base and 2 bases, there was a span of 16 bases. The CDR3 sequence: CASSLDSDSYHTDTQYF. The DNA for the CDR3 is TGTGCCAGCAGCTTAGATAGTGACAGCTACCACACAGATACGCAGTATTTT.

The chain joins TRBV18 to TRBJ1-1, with D perhaps TRBD1 (6 bases). The V end was cut by 3 bases, the J end by 1 base, with 12 bases between. Germline V gene sequence: CDR1 KGHSH, CDR2 LQKENI. The CDR3 runs 15 residues. The CDR3 spells CASSPFSTGNTEAFF. The CDR3 DNA sequence: TGTGCCAGCTCACCCTTCTCGACAGGGAACACTGAAGCTTTCTTT.

This clonotype was seen more than once but under ten times. The rearrangement joins TRBV2 to TRBJ2-6, with D possibly being TRBD1 (5 bases). Per the germline V gene, CDR1 is SNHLY and CDR2 is FYNNEI. Trimming shortened V by 4 bases and J by 3 bases, and 19 bases separated the two germline ends. The CDR3 runs 18 residues. This CDR3 reads CASSAEAGPEDGANVLTF. The CDR3 DNA reads as TGTGCCAGCAGTGCTGAGGCAGGGCCCGAGGATGGGGCCAACGTCCTGACTTTC.

The chain uses TRBV9 and TRBJ2-3, with D uncertain. The CDR3 is 14 residues long. Deletions cut 0 bases from V and 6 bases from J, with 11 bases between. Germline V gives CDR1 SGDLS, CDR2 YYNGEE. This chain's CDR3 is CASSVGGTGDTQYF. DNA for the CDR3: TGTGCCAGCAGCGTAGGGGGTACCGGGGATACGCAGTATTTT.

This clonotype has just a few counts. V and J are TRBV7-3 and TRBJ1-1; D is unresolved. Germline V gives CDR1 SGHTA, CDR2 FQGTGA. This CDR3 region has 13 residues. Deletions cut 6 bases from V and 1 base from J, with 9 bases between. The CDR3 sequence is CASSLAGNTEAFF. The CDR3 nucleotides are TGTGCCAGCAGTCTAGCAGGGAACACTGAAGCTTTCTTT.

The rearrangement uses TRBV12-3 or TRBV12-4 and TRBJ1-4, with D tentatively TRBD1 (6 bases). The germline V and J ends were trimmed by 4 bases and 10 bases, with 19 bases remaining between them. The CDR3 contains 15 residues. CDR3 loop: CASSSETGDKGKLFF. The CDR3 DNA sequence: TGTGCCAGCAGTTCCGAAACCGGGGACAAGGGAAAACTGTTTTTT.

In this sample, this clonotype turned up once. V usage is TRBV5-5 and J usage is TRBJ1-6; the match to TRBD1 covers 7 bases. V trimming: 2 bases; J trimming: 5 bases; junction bases outside the gene matches: 1. Per the germline V gene, CDR1 is SGHKS and CDR2 is YYEKEE (reference sequence). The CDR3 is 14 amino acids. CDR3 loop: CASSLDRDNSPLHF. The CDR3 DNA is TGTGCCAGCAGCTTAGACAGGGATAATTCACCCCTCCACTTT.

A few counts support this clonotype. The J gene is TRBJ2-7, the V gene TRBV7-9; weak D call: TRBD1 (6 bases). Trimming took off 5 bases at V and 3 bases at J, with 17 bases between the two ends. From germline, CDR1 is SEHNR and CDR2 FQNEAQ (reference sequence). There are 15 residues in the CDR3. The CDR3 nucleotides read TGTGCCAGCAGCACAATTGAACAGGGACGCTACGAGCAGTACTTC. Translating gives CASSTIEQGRYEQYF. Filled out from reference TRBV7-9 and TRBJ2-7, the complete variable domain reads DTGVSQNPRHKITKRGQNVTFRCDPISEHNRLYWYRQTLGQGPEFLTYFQNEAQLEKSRLLSDRFSAERPKGSFSTLEIQRTEQGDSAMYLCASSTIEQGRYEQYFGPGTRLTVT.

This clonotype was found a few times. This CDR3 reads CASSLERLGIQYF. CDR3 DNA sequence: TGTGCCAGCAGTTTAGAAAGATTGGGCATTCAGTACTTC. This chain joins TRBV12-3 or TRBV12-4 and TRBJ2-4; D is undetermined. The CDR3 is 13 residues long. Between the trimmed V and J ends, which lost 1 base and 9 bases, there was a span of 10 bases.

CDR3 DNA: TGTGCCAGCAGCCAAGAACTGAACACCGGGGAGCTGTTTTTT. It specifies CASSQELNTGELFF. This sequence joins TRBV3-1 and TRBJ2-2; D ambiguous. The germline CDR1 and CDR2 sequences are LGHDT and YNNKEL (reference sequence). Trimming removed 0 bases at V and 1 base at J, with 3 bases between. This CDR3 comprises 14 residues.

The V gene is TRBV10-3, the J gene TRBJ2-3, with 11 bases identical to TRBD1. The junction had 10 bases not matched to a gene; V was cut back by 10 bases and J by 4 bases. From germline, CDR1 is ENHRY and CDR2 SYGVKD. The CDR3 is made up of 15 amino acids. Here the CDR3 DNA reads TGTGCCACCCGATTCGGGACAGGGGGACCAGATACGCAGTATTTT. Translated: CATRFGTGGPDTQYF.

This clonotype came up a few times. The DNA of the CDR3 is TGCGCCAGCAGCTTCGGGGGCAGCGCTGAAGCTTTCTTT. Protein: CASSFGGSAEAFF. The chain uses TRBV5-1 and TRBJ1-1; D might be TRBD1 (6 bases). The ends were cut back, 2 bases at V and 6 bases at J, with 11 bases in the middle. Germline CDR1 reads SGHRS; CDR2 reads YFSETQ. This CDR3 has 13 amino acids.

The chain recombines TRBV7-9 with TRBJ1-3, with TRBD1 identical over 8 bases. The CDR3 is 13 residues long. Germline V gene lookup returns CDR1 SEHNR and CDR2 FQNEAQ (reference sequence). V shed 6 bases, J shed 2 bases, and the junction held 0 bases outside the gene matches. The CDR3 DNA sequence: TGTGCCAGCAGACAGGGGGCTGGAAACACCATATATTTT. It yields the protein CASRQGAGNTIYF.

The genes are TRBV6-6 and TRBJ2-7; 12 nucleotides agree with TRBD1. CDR1 and CDR2 (germline): MNHNY, SVGAGI (reference sequence). The CDR3 length is 16 residues. Losses at the gene ends were 5 bases for V and 5 bases for J; bases not matched to a gene: 10. CDR3 nucleotide sequence: TGTGCCAGCAGTCCTGGGGCGGGGACAGGGGGCAACGAGCAGTACTTC. Translated: CASSPGAGTGGNEQYF.

This clonotype showed up many times. This chain uses TRBV27 with TRBJ1-5; unclear D gene. The CDR3 consists of 13 residues. V was shortened by 1 base and J by 3 bases, with 4 bases between the two germline ends. Germline V gives CDR1 MNHEY, CDR2 SMNVEV (reference sequence). The CDR3 is CASSLLVNQPQHF. For the CDR3, the DNA is TGTGCCAGCAGTTTATTAGTCAATCAGCCCCAGCATTTT.

This clonotype has only a few counts. The chain links TRBV3-1 to TRBJ1-6; a weak D match, TRBD1 (6 bases). This CDR3 has 13 residues. Germline lookup yields CDR1 LGHDT and CDR2 YNNKEL (reference sequence). V shed 4 bases and J shed 10 bases, with 11 bases lying between them. The CDR3 spells CASSRKQGSPLHF. CDR3 bases: TGTGCCAGCAGCCGGAAACAGGGCTCACCCCTCCACTTT.

The chain employs TRBV11-1 and TRBJ2-7; D gene unclear. Germline lookup yields CDR1 SGHAT and CDR2 FQDESV (reference sequence). V was clipped by 1 base and J by 7 bases, with 11 bases between them. CDR3 size: 13 residues. The CDR3 sequence is CASSLVGITEQYF. DNA of the CDR3: TGTGCCAGCAGCTTAGTGGGAATTACGGAGCAGTACTTC. Complete variable domain (other parts from reference TRBV11-1 and TRBJ2-7): EAEVAQSPRYKITEKSQAVAFWCDPISGHATLYWYRQILGQGPELLVQFQDESVVDDSQLPKDRFSAERLKGVDSTLKIQPAELGDSAMYLCASSLVGITEQYFGPGTRLTVT.

The chain is built from TRBV20-1 and TRBJ1-1; the D gene is possibly TRBD1 (5 bases). Germline values: CDR1 DFQATT, CDR2 SNEGSKA (reference sequence). The CDR3 length is 14 residues. V dropped 3 bases and J dropped 2 bases, with 13 bases sitting between them. The DNA of the CDR3 is TGCAGTGCTAGCGCCGGGACGGTAAACACTGAAGCTTTCTTT. This translates into CSASAGTVNTEAFF.

This clonotype was picked up one time. This chain joins TRBV7-2 and TRBJ1-4; a possible D gene is TRBD1 (5 bases). This CDR3 region has 16 residues. Germline V gives CDR1 SGHTA, CDR2 FQGNSA. Trimming left V 0 bases short and J 0 bases short, with 8 bases between. The CDR3 loop reads CASSLATGATNEKLFF. The CDR3, as DNA: TGTGCCAGCAGCTTAGCCACAGGTGCAACTAATGAAAAACTGTTTTTT.

This clonotype was found a few times. This chain connects TRBV18 to TRBJ1-5, with D maybe TRBD1 (6 bases). Germline lookup yields CDR1 KGHSH and CDR2 LQKENI. The CDR3 loop spans 14 amino acids. V was shortened by 6 bases and J by 2 bases, with 11 bases between the two germline ends. The CDR3 coding sequence is TGTGCCAGCTCCCCAGGGGAGGGCAATCAGCCCCAGCATTTT. It is translated as CASSPGEGNQPQHF. The whole variable domain, filled in from reference TRBV18 and TRBJ1-5, reads NAGVMQNPRHLVRRRGQEARLRCSPMKGHSHVYWYRQLPEEGLKFMVYLQKENIIDESGMPKERFSAEFPKEGPSILRIQQVVRGDSAAYFCASSPGEGNQPQHFGDGTRLSIL.

The chain employs TRBV6-6 and TRBJ1-2; the D is unclear. CDR3 length: 14 amino acids. Germline V gene sequence: CDR1 MNHNY, CDR2 SVGAGI (reference sequence). The V gene lost 2 bases and the J gene lost 1 base, with 8 bases spanning the gap. CDR3 in amino acids: CASSYGRGNYGYTF. The CDR3 DNA follows: TGTGCCAGCAGTTACGGTCGAGGTAACTATGGCTACACCTTC.

The V call is TRBV10-3, the J call TRBJ2-5; 7 bases are shared with TRBD1. The ends lost 4 bases at V and 0 bases at J; junction bases unmatched: 5. Per the germline V gene, CDR1 is ENHRY and CDR2 is SYGVKD. The CDR3 runs 15 residues. CDR3 coding DNA: TGTGCCATCAGTGGAGACAGGGCGTACCAAGAGACCCAGTACTTC. It translates to CAISGDRAYQETQYF.

This clonotype was seen more than once but under ten times. This chain links TRBV5-1 with TRBJ1-1; D is undetermined. V gave up 1 base and J gave up 8 bases, with 15 bases separating them. Germline V CDR1 and CDR2: SGHRS, YFSETQ. The CDR3 sequence is 14 residues long. As DNA, the CDR3 is TGCGCCAGCAGCTTGACAATAGGCGGAGAAGAAGCTTTCTTT. Its translation is CASSLTIGGEEAFF.